This T cell receptor (beta chain) was sequenced in a study of cytomegalovirus exposure and HLA in healthy donors. General observations from the study: In a later analysis, a missense DCLRE1C variant was linked to TCR beta V- and J-gene trimming. DRB1 showed the most TCR associations and HLA-C the fewest in a later analysis, as rates varied by HLA locus.

Per the germline V gene, CDR1 is LNHDA and CDR2 is SQIVND (reference sequence). Losses at the gene ends were 7 bases for V and 7 bases for J; bases not matched to a gene: 6. The CDR3 spans 13 residues. PCR employed 60 Vbeta and 13 Jbeta primers. Only in-frame clones appear in the TCRdb table, and some are missing; sequencing was by immunoSEQ multiplex PCR. The sample holds 140,000 to 150,000 clones; over 65% are singletons and the top ten take around 3.2%. Details on this clone: Its specificity is unknown.

The receptor was isolated from a female donor in good health and CMV-seronegative. The material sequenced was PBMCs. This rearrangement joins TRBV19 to TRBJ1-5; TRBD1 agrees at 8 bases. DNA of the CDR3: TGTGCCAGTAACCAGGGGGCAGCCCAGCCCCAGCATTTT. This translates into CASNQGAAQPQHF.